The rows below give T cell receptor beta chains drawn from one sample of a study of early T cells in non-severe SARS-CoV-2 infection. TCRdb independently ran MiXCR on the 5' RACE reads; one entry per CDR3 protein. The repertoire includes some 91,000 distinct CDR3 sequences, more than 13% of them detected once, and 4.5% to 7% sits in the top ten. The sequenced material came from whole blood. These receptors came from an adult who was a healthcare worker with PCR-confirmed SARS-CoV-2 infection or an uninfected control (not recorded which). CDR3s include the opening cysteine and the closing phenylalanine or tryptophan. A D gene is named only where the DNA matches it firmly.

length	J	D	V	CDR3
14	TRBJ1-6	.	TRBV6-4	CASSEHSQNSPLHF
14	TRBJ2-7	.	TRBV6-6	CASRPGRTTYEQYF
15	TRBJ2-1	TRBD2	TRBV7-6	CASSMGAGGPGEQFF
14	TRBJ2-7	.	TRBV11-1	CASSFVAPSYEQYF
15	TRBJ2-1	TRBD2	TRBV29-1	CSALKREAWYNEQFF
12	TRBJ1-2	.	TRBV11-2	CASSWTGDGYTF
13	TRBJ1-1	.	TRBV10-3	CAISEQQNTEAFF
14	TRBJ2-7	.	TRBV5-1	CASSRGGGVYEQYF
20	TRBJ2-1	TRBD2	TRBV13	CASSPEAGLAGGSSYNEQFF
13	TRBJ2-3	.	TRBV6-4	CASSTGETDTQYF
15	TRBJ2-1	.	TRBV2	CASSEEALTYNEQFF
16	TRBJ2-3	TRBD2	TRBV19	CASSTPGLAGGDTQYF
14	TRBJ1-4	.	TRBV18	CASSPDTDFEKLFF
13	TRBJ2-7	.	TRBV29-1	CSVFQQGPYEQYF
14	TRBJ1-1	.	TRBV6-1	CASSGKGMNTEAFF
13	TRBJ2-5	.	TRBV20-1	CSARSDSQETQYF
16	TRBJ2-3	.	TRBV6-6	CASSYRRHSSTDTQYF
14	TRBJ1-2	.	TRBV12-3/TRBV12-4	CASSSSQGNYGYTF
14	TRBJ2-7	TRBD1	TRBV12-3/TRBV12-4	CASRTGTGFFEQYF
11	TRBJ2-7	.	TRBV28	CASSWIYEQYF
12	TRBJ2-2	.	TRBV12-3/TRBV12-4	CASSQGTGELFF
15	TRBJ1-1	TRBD1	TRBV7-9	CASSSWTGRNTEAFF
13	TRBJ2-7	.	TRBV12-3/TRBV12-4	CASSDLAGNEQYF
12	TRBJ1-1	.	TRBV5-8	CASSLRKDKAFF
16	TRBJ2-4	TRBD2	TRBV12-3/TRBV12-4	CASSFVAGGPSVIQYF
15	TRBJ2-7	TRBD1	TRBV7-8	CASSFNRGQAYEQYF
14	TRBJ1-1	.	TRBV11-2	CASSISQLNTEAFF
14	TRBJ2-1	TRBD2	TRBV7-2	CASSPSGSRNEQFF
14	TRBJ2-1	.	TRBV15	CATSRGDYPGEQFF
17	TRBJ2-1	.	TRBV4-2	CASSQAPLGGGVHEQFF
12	TRBJ1-2	.	TRBV3-1	CASSQADYGYTF
14	TRBJ2-1	.	TRBV5-4	CASSGGSSYNEQFF
15	TRBJ2-3	TRBD1	TRBV6-5	CASSRTGAFTDTQYF